This T cell receptor (beta chain) originates from a study of blood T cell repertoires in COVID-19. Germline V gene sequence: CDR1 MDHEN, CDR2 SYDVKM. V lost 3 bases, J lost 5 bases, and 15 bases lay in between. The CDR3 length is 15 residues. Profiling relied on immunoSEQ multiplex PCR, and the TCRdb table lists in-frame clones only, not all of them. The sample includes roughly 140,000 clones, about 83% of them seen just once. Sequenced material: peripheral blood. V usage is TRBV28 and J usage is TRBJ2-3; D is perhaps TRBD1 (5 bases). This TCR came from a woman aged 40-49 years with acute or convalescent COVID-19. CDR3 amino acids: CASSFPLGLVDTQYF. DNA of the CDR3: TGTGCCAGCAGTTTCCCCTTGGGGCTGGTAGATACGCAGTATTTT. The whole variable domain, filled in from reference TRBV28 and TRBJ2-3, reads DVKVTQSSRYLVKRTGEKVFLECVQDMDHENMFWYRQDPGLGLRLIYFSYDVKMKEKGDIPEGYSVSREKKERFSLILESASTNQTSMYLCASSFPLGLVDTQYFGPGTRLTVL.